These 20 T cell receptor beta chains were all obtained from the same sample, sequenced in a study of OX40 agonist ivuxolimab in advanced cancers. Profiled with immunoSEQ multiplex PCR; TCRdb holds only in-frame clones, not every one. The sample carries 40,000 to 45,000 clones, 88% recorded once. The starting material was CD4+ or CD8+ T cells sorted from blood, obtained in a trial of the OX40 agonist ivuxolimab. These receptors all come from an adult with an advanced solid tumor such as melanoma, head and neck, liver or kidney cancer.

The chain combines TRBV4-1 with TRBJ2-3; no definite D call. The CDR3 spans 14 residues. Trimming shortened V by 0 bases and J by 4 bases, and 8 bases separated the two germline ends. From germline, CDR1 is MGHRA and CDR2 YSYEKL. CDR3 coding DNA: TGCGCCAGCAGCCAAGAAAAGGTCCCAGATACGCAGTATTTT. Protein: CASSQEKVPDTQYF.

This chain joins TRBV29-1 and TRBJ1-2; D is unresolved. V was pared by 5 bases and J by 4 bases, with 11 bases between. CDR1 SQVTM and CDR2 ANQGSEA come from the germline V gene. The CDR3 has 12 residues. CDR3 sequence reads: CSVSSTPYGYTF. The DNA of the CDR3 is TGCAGCGTTTCGTCCACCCCCTATGGCTACACCTTC. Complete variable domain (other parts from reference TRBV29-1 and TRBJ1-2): SAVISQKPSRDICQRGTSLTIQCQVDSQVTMMFWYRQQPGQSLTLIATANQGSEATYESGFVIDKFPISRPNLTFSTLTVSNMSPEDSSIYLCSVSSTPYGYTFGSGTRLTVV.

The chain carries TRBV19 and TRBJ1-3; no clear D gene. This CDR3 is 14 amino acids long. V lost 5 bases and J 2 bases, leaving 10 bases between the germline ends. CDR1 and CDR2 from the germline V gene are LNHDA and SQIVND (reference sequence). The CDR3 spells CASSDRAAGNTIYF. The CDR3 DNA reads TGTGCCAGTAGTGACCGGGCGGCTGGAAACACCATATATTTT.

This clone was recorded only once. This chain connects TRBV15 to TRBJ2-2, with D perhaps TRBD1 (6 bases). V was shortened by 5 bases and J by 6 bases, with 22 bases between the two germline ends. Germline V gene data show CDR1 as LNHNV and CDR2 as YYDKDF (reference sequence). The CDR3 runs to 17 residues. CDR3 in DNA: TGTGCCACCAGCCCCCGCGTTGGACAGCGTACACCCGGGGAGCTGTTTTTT. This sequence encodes CATSPRVGQRTPGELFF.

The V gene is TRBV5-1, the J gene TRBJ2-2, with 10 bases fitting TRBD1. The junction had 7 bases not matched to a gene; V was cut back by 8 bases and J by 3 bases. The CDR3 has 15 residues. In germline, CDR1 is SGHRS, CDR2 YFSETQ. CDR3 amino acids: CASERDRGHTGELFF. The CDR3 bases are TGCGCCAGTGAGCGGGACAGGGGCCACACCGGGGAGCTGTTTTTT.

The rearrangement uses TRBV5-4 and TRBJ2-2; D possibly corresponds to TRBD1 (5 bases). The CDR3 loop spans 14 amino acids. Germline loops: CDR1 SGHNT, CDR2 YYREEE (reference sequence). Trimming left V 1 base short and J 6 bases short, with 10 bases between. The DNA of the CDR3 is TGTGCCAGCAGCTTGCAGGGAAATTCCGGGGAGCTGTTTTTT. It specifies CASSLQGNSGELFF.

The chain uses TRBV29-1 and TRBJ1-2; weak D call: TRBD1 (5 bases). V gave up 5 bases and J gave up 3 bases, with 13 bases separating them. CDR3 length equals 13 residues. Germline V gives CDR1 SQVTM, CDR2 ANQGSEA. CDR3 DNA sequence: TGCAGCGTTTCCCCCGGGACGGACTATGGCTACACCTTC. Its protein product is CSVSPGTDYGYTF.

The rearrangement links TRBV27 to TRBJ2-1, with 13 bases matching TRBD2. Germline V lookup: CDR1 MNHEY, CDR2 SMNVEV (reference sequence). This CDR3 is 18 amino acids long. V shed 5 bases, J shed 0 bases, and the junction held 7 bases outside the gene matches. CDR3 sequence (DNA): TGTGCCAGCAGTCCCGGGACTAGCGGGGTCCCCTCCTACAATGAGCAGTTCTTC. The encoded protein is CASSPGTSGVPSYNEQFF.

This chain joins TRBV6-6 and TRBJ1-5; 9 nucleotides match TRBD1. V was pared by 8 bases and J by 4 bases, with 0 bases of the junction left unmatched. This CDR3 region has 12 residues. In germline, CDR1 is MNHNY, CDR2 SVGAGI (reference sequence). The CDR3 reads CASGTGNQPQHF. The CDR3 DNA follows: TGTGCCAGCGGGACAGGGAATCAGCCCCAGCATTTT.

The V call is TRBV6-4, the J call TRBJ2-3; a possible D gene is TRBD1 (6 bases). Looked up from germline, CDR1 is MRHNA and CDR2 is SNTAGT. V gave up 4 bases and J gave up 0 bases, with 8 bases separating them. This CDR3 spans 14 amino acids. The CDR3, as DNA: TGTGCCAGCAGTGCGGACAGTAGCACAGATACGCAGTATTTT. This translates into CASSADSSTDTQYF.

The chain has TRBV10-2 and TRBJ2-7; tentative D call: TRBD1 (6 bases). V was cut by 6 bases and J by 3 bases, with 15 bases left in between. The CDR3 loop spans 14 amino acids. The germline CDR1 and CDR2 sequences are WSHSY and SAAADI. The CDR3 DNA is TGCGCCAGCAGCGGAGGACAGCTTGACTACGAGCAGTACTTC. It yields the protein CASSGGQLDYEQYF.

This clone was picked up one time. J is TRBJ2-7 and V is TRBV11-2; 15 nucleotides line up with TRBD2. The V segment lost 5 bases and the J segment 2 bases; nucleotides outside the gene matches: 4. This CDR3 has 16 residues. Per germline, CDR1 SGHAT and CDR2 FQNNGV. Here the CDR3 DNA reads TGTGCCAGCAGCCCACGGACTAGCGGGGGGGCCTACGAGCAGTACTTC. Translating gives CASSPRTSGGAYEQYF. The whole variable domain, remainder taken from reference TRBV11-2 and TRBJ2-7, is EAGVAQSPRYKIIEKRQSVAFWCNPISGHATLYWYQQILGQGPKLLIQFQNNGVVDDSQLPKDRFSAERLKGVDSTLKIQPAKLEDSAVYLCASSPRTSGGAYEQYFGPGTRLTVT.

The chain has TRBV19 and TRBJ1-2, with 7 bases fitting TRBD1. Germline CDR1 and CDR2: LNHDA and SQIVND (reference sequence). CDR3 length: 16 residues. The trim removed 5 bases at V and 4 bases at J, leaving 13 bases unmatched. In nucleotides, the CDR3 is TGTGCCAGTAGTCCCGGGGGGCTTGGGACAGCCTATGGCTACACCTTC. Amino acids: CASSPGGLGTAYGYTF.

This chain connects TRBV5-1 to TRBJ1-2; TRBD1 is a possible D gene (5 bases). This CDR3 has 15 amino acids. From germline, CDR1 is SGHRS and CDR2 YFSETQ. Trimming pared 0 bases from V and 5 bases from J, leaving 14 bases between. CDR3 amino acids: CASSLDGGRDYGYTF. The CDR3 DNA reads TGCGCCAGCAGCTTGGATGGGGGAAGAGATTATGGCTACACCTTC.

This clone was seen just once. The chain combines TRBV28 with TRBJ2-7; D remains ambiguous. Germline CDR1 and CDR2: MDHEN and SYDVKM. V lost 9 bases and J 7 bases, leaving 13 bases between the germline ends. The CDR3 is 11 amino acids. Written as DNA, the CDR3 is TGTGCCAGTACCATAGGACGAGAGCAGTACTTC. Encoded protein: CASTIGREQYF.

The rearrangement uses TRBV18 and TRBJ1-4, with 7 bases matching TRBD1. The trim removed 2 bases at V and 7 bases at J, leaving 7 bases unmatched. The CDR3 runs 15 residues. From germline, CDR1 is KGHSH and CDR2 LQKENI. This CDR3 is CASSPGQARGEKLFF. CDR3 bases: TGTGCCAGCTCACCAGGACAGGCCAGGGGTGAAAAACTGTTTTTT.

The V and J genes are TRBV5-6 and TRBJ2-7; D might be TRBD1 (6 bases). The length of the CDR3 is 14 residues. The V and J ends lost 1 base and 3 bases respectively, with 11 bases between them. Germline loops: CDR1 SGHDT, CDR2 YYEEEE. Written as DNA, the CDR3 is TGTGCCAGCAGCTTGTTAGGCAGGGGCTACGAGCAGTACTTC. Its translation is CASSLLGRGYEQYF.

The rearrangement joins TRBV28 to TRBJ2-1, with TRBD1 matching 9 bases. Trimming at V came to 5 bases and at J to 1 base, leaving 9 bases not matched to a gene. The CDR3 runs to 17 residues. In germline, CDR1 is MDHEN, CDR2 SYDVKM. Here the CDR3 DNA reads TGTGCCAGCAGTCGGAAATCCGGGACAGGGTCCTACAATGAGCAGTTCTTC. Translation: CASSRKSGTGSYNEQFF.

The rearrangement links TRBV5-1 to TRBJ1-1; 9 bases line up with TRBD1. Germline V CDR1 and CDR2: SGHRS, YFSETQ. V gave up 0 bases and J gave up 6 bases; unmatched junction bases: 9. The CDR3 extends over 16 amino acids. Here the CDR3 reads CASSLVGDRVFPEAFF. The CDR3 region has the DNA TGCGCCAGCAGCTTGGTGGGGGACAGGGTATTCCCTGAAGCTTTCTTT. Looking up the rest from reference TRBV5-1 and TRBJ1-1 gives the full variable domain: KAGVTQTPRYLIKTRGQQVTLSCSPISGHRSVSWYQQTPGQGLQFLFEYFSETQRNKGNFPGRFSGRQFSNSRSEMNVSTLELGDSALYLCASSLVGDRVFPEAFFGQGTRLTVV.

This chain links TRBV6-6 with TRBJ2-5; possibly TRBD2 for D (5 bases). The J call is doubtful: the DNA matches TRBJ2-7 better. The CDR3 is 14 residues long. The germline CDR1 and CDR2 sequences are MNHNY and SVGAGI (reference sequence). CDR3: CASSYPRGTYEQYF. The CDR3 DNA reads TGTGCCAGCAGTTACCCCCGGGGAACCTACGAGCAGTACTTC.